The 21 T cell receptor beta chains reported below all come from one sample, sequenced in a study of blood T cell repertoires in COVID-19. The assay was immunoSEQ multiplex PCR, and TCRdb's table has in-frame clones only and misses some. The sample lists about 74,000 clones; under 90% were seen once. Sequences were obtained from peripheral blood. The receptors come from a human donor in a cohort sampled during active COVID-19.

The chain combines TRBV7-2 with TRBJ1-1; D not certain. CDR1 SGHTA and CDR2 FQGNSA come from the germline V gene. Trimming shortened V by 8 bases and J by 3 bases, and 16 bases separated the two germline ends. The CDR3 consists of 14 residues. The CDR3 loop reads CASGMAGSHTEAFF. DNA for the CDR3: TGTGCCAGCGGAATGGCCGGGAGTCACACTGAAGCTTTCTTT.

The chain uses TRBV19 and TRBJ2-5, with 8 bases fitting TRBD2. The germline CDR1 and CDR2 sequences are LNHDA and SQIVND (reference sequence). This CDR3 has 15 amino acids. Trimming at V came to 7 bases and at J to 5 bases, leaving 12 bases not matched to a gene. CDR3 DNA sequence: TGTGCCAGTAATCCGGGGGGGCCAGTCTCGGAGACCCAGTACTTC. Encoded protein: CASNPGGPVSETQYF.

The V call is TRBV6-5, the J call TRBJ2-3, with a weak D call TRBD2 (6 bases). This CDR3 contains 14 residues. CDR1 and CDR2 from the germline V gene are MNHEY and SVGAGI. V lost 6 bases, J lost 0 bases, and 10 bases lay in between. DNA for the CDR3: TGTGCCAGCAGGGGGACTCCCAGCACAGATACGCAGTATTTT. This codes for CASRGTPSTDTQYF.

The chain combines TRBV12-3 or TRBV12-4 with TRBJ1-1; perhaps TRBD1 as D (6 bases). The CDR3 has 13 residues. The germline V and J ends were trimmed by 4 bases and 4 bases, with 10 bases remaining between them. The CDR3 loop reads CASSYLQGTEAFF. CDR3 bases: TGTGCCAGCAGTTACCTACAGGGCACTGAAGCTTTCTTT.

The CDR3 DNA reads TGCGCCAGCGCTACGACAGGGGTTAACACCGGGGAGCTGTTTTTT. Its protein is CASATTGVNTGELFF. This chain links TRBV4-1 with TRBJ2-2; 8 nucleotides agree with TRBD1. J lost 2 bases, V lost 8 bases, and 7 bases had no gene match. The CDR3 has 15 residues. CDR1 and CDR2 (germline): MGHRA, YSYEKL.

This clone was detected only a few times. The chain has TRBV11-2 and TRBJ2-3, with TRBD1 identical over 8 bases. Unmatched junction bases numbered 7, after V lost 4 bases and J lost 1 base. The CDR3 contains 16 residues. Germline V lookup: CDR1 SGHAT, CDR2 FQNNGV. Here the CDR3 reads CASSSSTGVGTDTQYF. The CDR3 DNA reads TGTGCCAGCAGCTCATCGACAGGGGTCGGCACAGATACGCAGTATTTT. Looking up the rest from reference TRBV11-2 and TRBJ2-3 gives the full variable domain: EAGVAQSPRYKIIEKRQSVAFWCNPISGHATLYWYQQILGQGPKLLIQFQNNGVVDDSQLPKDRFSAERLKGVDSTLKIQPAKLEDSAVYLCASSSSTGVGTDTQYFGPGTRLTVL.

V is TRBV29-1 and J is TRBJ2-7; D call uncertain. Germline CDR1 is SQVTM and CDR2 is ANQGSEA. The CDR3 is 11 residues long. V was pared by 3 bases and J by 1 base, with 4 bases between. CDR3 sequence reads: CSVDISYEQYF. DNA of the CDR3: TGCAGCGTTGACATTTCCTACGAGCAGTACTTC.

The rearrangement joins TRBV4-2 to TRBJ2-7, with D possibly matching TRBD2 (6 bases). The CDR3 covers 14 residues. Germline V lookup: CDR1 LGHNA, CDR2 YNFKEQ. Between the trimmed V and J ends, which lost 0 bases and 1 base, there was a span of 7 bases. This chain's CDR3 is CASSQDGGSYEQYF. The CDR3 DNA reads as TGTGCCAGCAGCCAAGACGGGGGATCCTACGAGCAGTACTTC.

V is TRBV7-2 and J is TRBJ2-1; 10 nucleotides line up with TRBD2. There are 16 residues in the CDR3. V lost 1 base to trimming and J lost 2 bases; unmatched junction nucleotides: 2. Germline V gene lookup returns CDR1 SGHTA and CDR2 FQGNSA. The CDR3 bases are TGTGCCAGCAGCTTAGGTAGCGGGGGGACCTACAATGAGCAGTTCTTC. It is translated as CASSLGSGGTYNEQFF.

The rearrangement uses TRBV7-7 and TRBJ2-7; 8 bases agree with TRBD1. The length of the CDR3 is 15 residues. CDR1 and CDR2 (germline): SSHAT, FNYEAQ (reference sequence). After removal of 5 bases from V and 0 bases from J, the junction contained 6 bases not matched to a gene. This chain's CDR3 is CASSAGTGNSYEQYF. The CDR3 region has the DNA TGTGCCAGCAGCGCCGGGACAGGCAACTCCTACGAGCAGTACTTC.

This clone was observed a single time. The rearrangement joins TRBV9 to TRBJ1-6; 7 bases are shared with TRBD1. The trim removed 4 bases at V and 9 bases at J, leaving 13 bases unmatched. CDR3 length: 16 amino acids. Germline V gene data show CDR1 as SGDLS and CDR2 as YYNGEE. CDR3: CASSTNRGGSGSPLHF. Written as DNA, the CDR3 is TGTGCCAGCAGCACGAACAGGGGTGGAAGTGGTTCACCCCTCCACTTT.

The chain carries TRBV5-1 and TRBJ2-7, with TRBD1 identical over 7 bases. Germline loops: CDR1 SGHRS, CDR2 YFSETQ. The CDR3 extends over 13 amino acids. The V segment lost 6 bases and the J segment 3 bases; nucleotides outside the gene matches: 6. CDR3 sequence: CASTRDSFYEQYF. The CDR3 DNA sequence: TGCGCCAGCACCCGGGACAGTTTCTACGAGCAGTACTTC.

The V and J genes are TRBV20-1 and TRBJ1-2; 9 bases fit TRBD1. Germline-derived CDR1 and CDR2 are DFQATT and SNEGSKA (reference sequence). Trimming at V came to 3 bases and at J to 4 bases, leaving 9 bases not matched to a gene. The CDR3 is 15 residues long. CDR3 in amino acids: CSASRPGTGLYGYTF. CDR3 sequence (DNA): TGCAGTGCTAGTCGTCCCGGGACAGGGCTCTATGGCTACACCTTC.

This chain joins TRBV28 and TRBJ1-6, with a possible D match to TRBD1 (5 bases). CDR3 length: 15 residues. The V and J ends lost 2 bases and 5 bases respectively, with 10 bases between them. Germline V lookup: CDR1 MDHEN, CDR2 SYDVKM. The CDR3 DNA reads as TGTGCCAGCAGTTTAAACAACAGGCATAATTCACCCCTCCACTTT. It codes for CASSLNNRHNSPLHF.

This clone has only one observation. The rearrangement uses TRBV4-1 and TRBJ2-5, with 10 bases identical to TRBD2. The germline gives CDR1 MGHRA, CDR2 YSYEKL. This CDR3 contains 21 residues. V shed 3 bases and J 0 bases; nucleotides not matched to a gene: 19. CDR3 protein: CASSHPGPNDGLAGDQETQYF. Written as DNA, the CDR3 is TGCGCCAGCAGCCACCCAGGTCCGAACGATGGGCTAGCGGGGGACCAAGAGACCCAGTACTTC.

V usage is TRBV5-4 and J usage is TRBJ1-1, with D possibly matching TRBD1 (6 bases). The CDR3 runs to 15 residues. Germline lookup yields CDR1 SGHNT and CDR2 YYREEE (reference sequence). Trimming pared 3 bases from V and 6 bases from J, leaving 18 bases between. This CDR3 is CASSSQKKQGPEAFF. The CDR3 bases are TGTGCCAGCAGCTCCCAAAAAAAACAGGGACCTGAAGCTTTCTTT.

This sequence joins TRBV29-1 and TRBJ2-7, with D possibly TRBD2 on 6 matching bases. Germline CDR1 reads SQVTM; CDR2 reads ANQGSEA. Trimming removed 4 bases from V and 6 bases from J, with 10 bases in between. There are 11 residues in the CDR3. The CDR3, as DNA: TGCAGCGTTGGCCACGGGAGCGAGCAGTACTTC. The encoded protein is CSVGHGSEQYF.

The rearrangement joins TRBV5-1 to TRBJ2-7; the D gene is possibly TRBD1 (5 bases). The V end was cut by 4 bases, the J end by 0 bases, with 14 bases between. Germline CDR1 SGHRS, CDR2 YFSETQ. The CDR3 totals 15 residues. CDR3 sequence: CASSVGRVSSYEQYF. The CDR3 region has the DNA TGCGCCAGCAGCGTGGGCAGGGTGAGCTCCTACGAGCAGTACTTC.

This chain joins TRBV27 and TRBJ2-4; 10 nucleotides align to TRBD2. CDR3 size: 15 residues. Germline V gene sequence: CDR1 MNHEY, CDR2 SMNVEV (reference sequence). V lost 2 bases to trimming and J lost 7 bases; unmatched junction nucleotides: 5. The CDR3 DNA follows: TGTGCCAGCAGTTTACGAAGCGGGGGGGCGAACATTCAGTACTTC. The encoded protein is CASSLRSGGANIQYF.

The CDR3 loop is CASSPDRGDTIYF. CDR3 DNA sequence: TGTGCCAGCAGCCCCGACAGGGGAGACACCATATATTTT. This chain connects TRBV6-5 to TRBJ1-3; 8 nucleotides line up with TRBD1. The CDR3 has 13 residues. Germline-derived CDR1 and CDR2 are MNHEY and SVGAGI. V gave up 6 bases and J gave up 8 bases; unmatched junction bases: 6.

This chain joins TRBV25-1 and TRBJ2-1, with 9 bases identical to TRBD2. CDR3 length: 15 amino acids. The ends lost 2 bases at V and 3 bases at J; junction bases unmatched: 2. The germline CDR1 and CDR2 sequences are MGHDK and SYGVNS. The CDR3 protein is CASSELAGFYNEQFF. The DNA for the CDR3 is TGTGCCAGCAGTGAACTAGCGGGGTTCTACAATGAGCAGTTCTTC.